This TCR beta chain was recovered during a study of blood T cell repertoires in COVID-19 (dated by TCRdb to about 2020). Broadly, across the study: Samples covering the acute and convalescent phases of COVID-19 were provided by collaborators in the United States, Italy and Spain. The prospective study material was composed of cDNA or gDNA derived from T cells, B-cell-depleted T cells, or PBMCs. Subjects who had been exposed to COVID-19, were actively infected with it, or had recovered from it provided the deeply sampled blood TCRbeta repertoires that made up the dataset. The repertoires were released in a freely available public database intended as a resource for research on the immune response to SARS-CoV-2. The samples were drawn from two sources: the first 160 participants of the ongoing ImmuneRACE study, and 1,254 subjects contributed by 6 global collaborators. A de-identified subject ID, COVID-19 status, age in years and sex were almost always included in the sample metadata. Where available, HLA class I and class II types were taken from metadata supplied by the sample provider and were not determined by assay-based typing. Results the study describes overall, beyond this receptor: The amount of clinical and demographic metadata varied by source and participant and was provided uncurated.

The germline V gene supplies CDR1 LGHNA and CDR2 YSLEER. Including cysteine and phenylalanine, the CDR3 has 15 amino acids. Here the CDR3 DNA is all that survives: 45 bases in frame from base 1. Deletion took 1 base off V and 2 bases off J, with a span of 12 bases between the germline ends. Collaborating institutions collected whole blood in K2EDTA tubes following their own protocols. For TCRbeta analysis, collaborators shipped samples as frozen whole blood, isolated PBMCs, or DNA extracted from either of those sample types. TCRbeta CDR3 regions were amplified from genomic DNA by means of the immunoSEQ Assay, a bias-controlled multiplex PCR. From the authors' description of their analysis: Nucleated cell counts per sample were estimated from amplification of reference gene primers within the assay. Sequence reads were collapsed and filtered to measure the absolute abundance of every unique TCRbeta CDR3 rearrangement. For each sample, productive Simpson clonality was calculated as the square root of Simpson's diversity index across productive rearrangements. Imported from immuneACCESS, the table was reduced by TCRdb to in-frame sequences with V and J called. These copies leave out some clones; in studies compared against another copy, an unresolved V gene accounts for under half, and the cause of the remainder is not known. V and J calls and clone size are as listed in that table; D and trimming were resolved from the DNA. This sample has over 300,000 clones in its table, and 90% of those were observed once. Clones ranked in the top ten supply about 6.8% of the sample.

A note on this clone: Which antigen it targets is not known. Base quality data are lacking; no much larger clone is found one base away.

Sequencing was performed on peripheral blood. In this chain, TRBV4-3 is recombined with TRBJ2-7; a tentative D match to TRBD1 spans 5 bases. The source of this sequence is a man aged 18 to 30 with active or convalescent COVID-19. The CDR3 region reads CASSQVQGYTYEQYF. The nucleotide sequence reads as follows: TGCGCCAGCAGCCAAGTTCAGGGATATACCTACGAGCAGTACTTC.